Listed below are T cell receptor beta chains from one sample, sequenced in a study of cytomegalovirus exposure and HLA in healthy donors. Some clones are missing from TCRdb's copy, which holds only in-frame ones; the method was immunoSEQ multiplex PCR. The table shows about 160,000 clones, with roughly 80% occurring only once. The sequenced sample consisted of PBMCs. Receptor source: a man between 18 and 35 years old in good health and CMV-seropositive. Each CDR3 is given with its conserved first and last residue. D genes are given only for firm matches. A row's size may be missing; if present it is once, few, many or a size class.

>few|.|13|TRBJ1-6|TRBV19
CASSPGVSSPLHF
TGTGCCAGTAGCCCCGGGGTAAGCTCACCCCTCCACTTT
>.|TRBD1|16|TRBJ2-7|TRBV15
CATSRDRGTGSNEQYF
TGTGCCACCAGCAGAGATCGAGGGACAGGGTCGAACGAGCAGTACTTC
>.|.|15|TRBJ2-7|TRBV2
CASRSGAGRSYEQYF
TGTGCCAGCAGGTCAGGTGCGGGCCGCTCCTACGAGCAGTACTTC
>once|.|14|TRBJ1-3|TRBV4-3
CASSQGAFGNTIYF
TGCGCCAGCAGCCAAGGAGCCTTTGGAAACACCATATATTTT
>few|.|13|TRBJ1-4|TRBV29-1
CSVDDGRGEKLFF
TGCAGCGTTGATGACGGGCGAGGGGAAAAACTGTTTTTT
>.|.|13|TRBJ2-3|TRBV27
CASTSGSTDTQYF
TGTGCCAGCACCTCCGGGAGCACAGATACGCAGTATTTT
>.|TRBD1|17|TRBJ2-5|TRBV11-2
CASSVNAGTGSEETQYF
TGTGCCAGCAGCGTTAACGCCGGGACAGGGTCCGAAGAGACCCAGTACTTC
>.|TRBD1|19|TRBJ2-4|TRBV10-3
CAISESSYLGQGTKNSQYF
TGTGCCATCAGTGAGTCATCATATCTGGGACAGGGAACCAAAAACAGTCAGTACTTC
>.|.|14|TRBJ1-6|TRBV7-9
CASSPQEGNSPLHF
TGTGCCAGCAGTCCTCAGGAGGGGAATTCACCCCTCCACTTT
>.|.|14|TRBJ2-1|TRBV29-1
CSGGAAISYNEQFF
TGCAGCGGGGGAGCGGCCATCTCCTACAATGAGCAGTTCTTC
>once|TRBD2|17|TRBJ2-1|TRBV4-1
CASSQDLWGGAYNEQFF
TGCGCCAGCAGCCAAGATCTTTGGGGGGGGGCCTACAATGAGCAGTTCTTC
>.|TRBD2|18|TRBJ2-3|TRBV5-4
CASSYQGTSGGPTRTQYF
TGTGCCAGCAGCTACCAAGGGACTAGCGGGGGCCCCACCCGTACGCAGTATTTT
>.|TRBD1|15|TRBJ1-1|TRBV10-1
CASSPSDRAYPEAFF
TGCGCCAGCAGTCCCTCGGACAGGGCTTACCCTGAAGCTTTCTTT
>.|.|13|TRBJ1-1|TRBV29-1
CSAPRGANTEAFF
TGCAGCGCCCCCAGGGGTGCTAACACTGAAGCTTTCTTT
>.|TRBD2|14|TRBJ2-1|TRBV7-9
CASSLGTSSDEQFF
TGTGCCAGCAGCTTGGGGACTAGCAGCGATGAGCAGTTCTTC
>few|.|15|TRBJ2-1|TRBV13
CASSLQGHHGNEQFF
TGTGCCAGCAGCTTGCAGGGGCATCATGGCAATGAGCAGTTCTTC
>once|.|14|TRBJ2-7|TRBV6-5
CASKHQAGPYEQYF
TGTGCCAGCAAACATCAAGCGGGCCCTTACGAGCAGTACTTC
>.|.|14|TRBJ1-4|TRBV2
CASSPRAVVGKLFF
TGTGCCAGCAGTCCCAGGGCCGTAGTTGGAAAACTGTTTTTT
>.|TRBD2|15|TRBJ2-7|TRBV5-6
CASSLELAVPGEQYF
TGTGCCAGCAGCTTGGAGCTAGCGGTTCCTGGCGAGCAGTACTTC
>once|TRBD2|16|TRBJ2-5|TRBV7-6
CASSLIRIAGEETQYF
TGTGCCAGCAGCTTAATTCGGATAGCGGGAGAAGAGACCCAGTACTTC
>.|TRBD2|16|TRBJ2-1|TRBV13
CASSISGGRPYNEQFF
TGTGCCAGCAGTATTAGCGGGGGGCGACCCTACAATGAGCAGTTCTTC
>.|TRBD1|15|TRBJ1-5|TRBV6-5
CASRGRQGLGQPQHF
TGTGCCAGCAGAGGACGACAGGGGCTCGGACAGCCCCAGCATTTT
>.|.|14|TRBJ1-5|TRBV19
CASSTTGRGQPQHF
TGTGCCAGTAGTACCACAGGGAGGGGTCAGCCCCAGCATTTT
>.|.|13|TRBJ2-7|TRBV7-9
CASSPGQFYEQYF
TGTGCCAGCAGCCCCGGACAGTTCTACGAGCAGTACTTC
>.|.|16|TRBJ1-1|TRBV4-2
CASSQDRLGARVEAFF
TGTGCCAGCAGCCAAGATAGATTAGGGGCTCGGGTTGAAGCTTTCTTT
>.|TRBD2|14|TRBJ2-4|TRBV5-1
CASSTSGRGNIQYF
TGCGCCAGCAGCACTAGCGGGAGGGGAAACATTCAGTACTTC
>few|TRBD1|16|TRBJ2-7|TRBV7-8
CASSHSGTGASYEQYF
TGTGCCAGCAGCCATTCCGGGACAGGAGCCTCCTACGAGCAGTACTTC
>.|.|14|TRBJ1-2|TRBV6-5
CASSHGTSEGGYTF
TGTGCCAGCAGCCATGGGACGTCGGAGGGTGGCTACACCTTC
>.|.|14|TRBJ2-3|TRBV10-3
CAIGLQGPADTQYF
TGTGCCATAGGGCTGCAGGGCCCGGCAGATACGCAGTATTTT
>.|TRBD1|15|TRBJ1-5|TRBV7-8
CASSDRDRAGQPQHF
TGTGCCAGCAGCGACCGGGACAGGGCGGGTCAGCCCCAGCATTTT
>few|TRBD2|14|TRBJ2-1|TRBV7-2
CASSRFGTNNEQFF
TGTGCCAGCAGCCGATTTGGGACTAACAATGAGCAGTTCTTC
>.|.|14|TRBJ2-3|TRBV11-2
CASSLGLSTDTQYF
TGTGCCAGCAGCTTAGGACTTTCCACAGATACGCAGTATTTT
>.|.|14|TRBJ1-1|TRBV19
CASKAGTAHTEAFF
TGTGCCAGTAAGGCGGGAACGGCACACACTGAAGCTTTCTTT
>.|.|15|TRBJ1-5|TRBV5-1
CASSPDGAGNQPQHF
TGCGCCAGCAGCCCGGACGGAGCGGGCAATCAGCCCCAGCATTTT
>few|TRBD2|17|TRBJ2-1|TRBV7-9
CASSQGGLAGGQDEQFF
TGTGCCAGCAGCCAAGGCGGGCTAGCGGGGGGTCAAGATGAGCAGTTCTTC
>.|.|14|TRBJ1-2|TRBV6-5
CASSSPTINYGYTF
TGTGCCAGCAGTTCACCGACAATTAACTATGGCTACACCTTC
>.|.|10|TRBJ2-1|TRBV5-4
CAMGAALEFF
TGTGCCATGGGAGCGGCCCTGGAGTTCTTC
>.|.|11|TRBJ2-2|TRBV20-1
CSAWRVGELFF
TGCAGTGCCTGGAGGGTCGGGGAGCTGTTTTTT
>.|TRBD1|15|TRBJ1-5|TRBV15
CATSRDRGHNQPQHF
TGTGCCACCAGCAGGGACAGGGGGCACAATCAGCCCCAGCATTTT
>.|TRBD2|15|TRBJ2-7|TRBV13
CASSSGLAGAYEQYF
TGTGCCAGCAGCTCGGGACTAGCGGGAGCGTACGAGCAGTACTTC
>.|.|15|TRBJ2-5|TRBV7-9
CASSLALGGQETQYF
TGTGCCAGCAGCTTAGCGCTGGGGGGCCAAGAGACCCAGTACTTC
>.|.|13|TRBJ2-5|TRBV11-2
CASSRGAGETQYF
TGTGCCAGCAGCCGGGGGGCGGGGGAGACCCAGTACTTC
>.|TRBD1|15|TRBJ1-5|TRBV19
CASSIDGTANQPQHF
TGTGCCAGTAGTATAGATGGGACAGCGAATCAGCCCCAGCATTTT
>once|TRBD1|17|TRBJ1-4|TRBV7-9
CASSGYRGEATNEKLFF
TGTGCCAGCAGCGGATACAGGGGGGAGGCAACTAATGAAAAACTGTTTTTT
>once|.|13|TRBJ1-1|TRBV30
CAWSVRGDTEAFF
TGTGCCTGGAGTGTACGGGGTGACACTGAAGCTTTCTTT
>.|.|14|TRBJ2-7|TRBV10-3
CAISESGTGYEQYF
TGTGCCATCAGTGAGTCGGGGACTGGCTACGAGCAGTACTTC
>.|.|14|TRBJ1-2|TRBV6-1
CASSEAGGNYGYTF
TGTGCCAGCAGTGAAGCTGGGGGGAACTATGGCTACACCTTC
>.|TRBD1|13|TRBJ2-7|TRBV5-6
CASSGDRNYEQYF
TGTGCCAGCAGCGGGGACAGGAACTACGAGCAGTACTTC
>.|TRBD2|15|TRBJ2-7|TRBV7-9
CSSSAGTSGLYEQYF
TGTTCCAGCAGCGCCGGGACTAGCGGACTGTACGAGCAGTACTTC
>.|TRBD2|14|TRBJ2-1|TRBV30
CAWSFSGPNNEQFF
TGTGCCTGGAGTTTTAGCGGGCCGAACAATGAGCAGTTCTTC
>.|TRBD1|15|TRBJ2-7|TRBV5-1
CASSLGGQGFYEQYF
TGCGCCAGCAGCTTGGGGGGACAGGGGTTTTACGAGCAGTACTTC
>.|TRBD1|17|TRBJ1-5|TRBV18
CASSPLGLGQGYQPQHF
TGTGCCAGCTCACCACTAGGGCTGGGACAGGGTTATCAGCCCCAGCATTTT
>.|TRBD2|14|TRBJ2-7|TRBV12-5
CASGRLAGVYEQYF
TGTGCTAGTGGTCGACTAGCGGGGGTCTACGAGCAGTACTTC
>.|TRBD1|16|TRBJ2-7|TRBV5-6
CASSHRVGQTSYEQYF
TGTGCCAGCAGTCATAGAGTGGGACAGACATCATACGAGCAGTACTTC
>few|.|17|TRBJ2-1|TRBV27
CASSRLTGFRSYNEQFF
TGTGCCAGCAGTCGTCTAACCGGGTTTAGATCCTACAATGAGCAGTTCTTC
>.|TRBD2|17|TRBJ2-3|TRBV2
CASSEGTSGGFSDTQYF
TGTGCCAGCAGTGAAGGGACTAGCGGGGGGTTTTCAGATACGCAGTATTTT
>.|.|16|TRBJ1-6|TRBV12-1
CASSFDVTVKISPLHF
TGTGCCAGCAGCTTTGATGTGACAGTCAAAATTTCACCCCTCCACTTT
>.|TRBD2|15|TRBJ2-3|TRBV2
CASSVLAGIGDTQYF
TGTGCCAGCAGTGTCCTAGCGGGGATAGGAGATACGCAGTATTTT
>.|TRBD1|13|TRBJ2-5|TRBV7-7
CASSSDRGETQYF
TGTGCCAGCAGTAGTGACAGGGGGGAGACCCAGTACTTC